This T cell receptor (beta chain) was documented in a study of T cells in Graves' hyperthyroidism and ophthalmopathy. Ophthalmopathy cases scored 3 or more on the Clinical Activity Score and 4 or more on NOSPECS grade, with duration below 3 months. Thyroid ultrasound, orbital computed tomography, clinical symptoms, and serum thyroxine and TRAb underpinned diagnoses. The CDR3 is made up of 16 amino acids. The germline gives CDR1 SGHRS, CDR2 YFSETQ. V dropped 5 bases and J dropped 1; count of bases not matched to a gene: 7. RNA transcripts were the template for amplifying TCR beta CDR3 regions. Researchers ran a first-round RT-PCR on the TCR CDR3 using the HTBI primer set. TCRdb redid the calling of the multiplex PCR reads with MiXCR, one entry per CDR3 protein. The sample consists of roughly 250,000 distinct CDR3 sequences, around 20% of them appearing once.

The specimen was blood. This sequence originates from a man younger than 40 with Graves' ophthalmopathy. The V call is TRBV5-1, the J call TRBJ1-3, with TRBD1 identical over 9 bases. CDR3 residues: CASRPTGGSSGNTIYF. CDR3 DNA sequence: TGCGCCAGCAGACCGACAGGGGGATCATCTGGAAACACCATATATTTT.